Described below is a single TCR beta chain sequence and its context. Its cognate antigen is unknown. This sample stems from a study of monozygotic twins with inflammatory bowel disease. The unique tags termed UMIs, each holding a 6-nucleotide sample barcode, were added by means of template switching. TCRdb reprocessed the 5' RACE reads, keeping one entry per CDR3 protein, no DNA. The sample features over 150,000 distinct CDR3 sequences, with roughly 2.3% in its top ten. Overall study findings and caveats: Cells of different T cell subtypes could not be told apart. Twins with IBD had fewer clonotypes in common with others than healthy twins, particularly during disease activity.

The V gene's germline CDR1 is SGHRS and CDR2 YFSETQ. The CDR3 covers 13 residues. With no T cell sorting beforehand, total RNA was isolated from whole blood. This TCR derives from a human donor with ulcerative colitis or Crohn's disease, or a healthy co-twin of an affected twin (not recorded which). The chain links TRBV5-1 to TRBJ1-1; the D call from TCRdb, TRBD1, cannot be confirmed without DNA. Sequenced: blood. This chain's CDR3 is CASSLGAATEAFF.